This TCR beta chain derives from a study of shared clonotypes between healthy human individuals (dated by TCRdb to the early 2020s). For the wider study: The cohort included three men and two women between 18 and 49 years of age. To increase sequencing depth and limit assay-specific biases, different laboratories used diverse techniques to prepare libraries and sequence TCR repertoires. Leukapheresis yielded between about 0.85 and 10 billion PBMCs per donor. Blood TCR repertoires of five healthy adults were deeply sequenced to estimate repertoire size and the extent of clonotype sharing between individuals. For each donor, CD4 naive and CD4 memory were each run on three plates, CD8 naive on two plates, and CD8 memory on one plate. What the research found in general, with its limitations: Pairwise subsampling led to the expectation that sequencing depth would affect the degree of clonotype sharing among donors. Even with the large sequencing depth, rarefaction of the sorted-subset datasets indicated that sequencing was incomplete. Naive subsets generally had larger estimated clonotype richness than memory subsets did. Because the study included only a small number of donors, the genetic and exposure-history diversity represented was limited. Sharing across a handful of donors was observed for approximately 5% of naive CD4, under 4% of naive CD8, about 2.5% of memory CD4, and less than 0.45% of memory CD8 clonotypes. Sampling was limited to blood, and TCR repertoires in tissue likely differ from TCR repertoires in blood. Compared with non-shared clonotypes, the clonotypes found in all four sorted-subset donors had higher generation probabilities.

The donors were healthy, HIV-negative adults who had no recently reported acute infections or vaccinations. Every donor was a Caucasian adult residing in Nashville, Tennessee, USA. CD4+ T cells were enriched by magnetic negative selection, after which naive cells were positively selected on CD45RA and the negative fraction was taken as the memory subset. Blood was obtained by leukapheresis, after which PBMCs were separated by Ficoll-Histopaque density gradient centrifugation and cryopreserved in liquid nitrogen vapor phase. Analytical flow cytometry was used to check the purity and quantity of each magnetically sorted T cell population. Each sorted fraction had its genomic DNA isolated and then quantified by UV absorbance on a Nanodrop 2000c. Using the deep immunoSEQ assay, TCR CDR3 regions were amplified from genomic DNA by multiplex PCR. Genomic DNA extracted from each cell subset was distributed evenly over all wells of several immunoSEQ 96-well plates, and each plate served as one replicate. For sorted subsets, around 200 ng genomic DNA, equal to some 30,000 T cell genomes, was loaded into each replicate PCR. Purified libraries were quantified with a Qubit 3.0 fluorometer, sized on a Bioanalyzer 2100, and re-quantified with the KAPA Library Quantification kit. Each immunoSEQ 96-well plate was sequenced on its own single-read 150-cycle Illumina NextSeq 550 flow cell. From the authors' description of their analysis: Because only junctional sequences without quality scores were contained in the immunoSEQ output, filtering matching that applied to full-length reads could not be performed. To assign V/J genes and CDR3, sequences were annotated against IMGT germline references using PyIR, a Python wrapper for IgBLAST v1.9. Reads were removed for weak V/J assignments (E-value above 1e-6), missing CDR3, stop codons, out-of-frame junctions, or ambiguous translated residues. A V3J clonotype was defined by an identical inferred V gene, J gene, and CDR3 amino acid sequence. Percentage overlap between repertoires was computed as shared unique clonotypes divided by the size of the smaller repertoire. Richness of each repertoire was evaluated using RTK rarefaction, the Chao1 estimator, and Recon v2.1 estimates of unobserved clonotypes. For all TCRbeta clonotypes obtained by the gDNA method from a few donors, generation probabilities were computed with OLGA. TCRdb obtained this table from immuneACCESS and retained in-frame rearrangements with V and J assigned. These tables miss some clones; where compared with another copy, unresolved V genes account for less than half of the shortfall, and the remainder is unexplained. V and J calls and clone size are copied from that table; D and trimming were computed from the DNA. A total of about 980,000 clones appear in this sample, over 75% of them only once. The top ten constitute about 1.5% of the sample.

Spanning cysteine to phenylalanine, the CDR3 consists of 14 amino acids. Just the 42-base CDR3 DNA is kept, in frame starting at base 1. V was cut back by 2 bases and J by 4 bases, leaving a gap of 8 bases between them. CDR1 SGHVS and CDR2 FQNEAQ were looked up in the germline V gene. About this clone: The antigen it binds to is not known. Base qualities are not at hand, and no much larger clone is one base apart.

The clonotype comes from a man between 18 and 29 years old in good health. The sequencing sample was made of memory CD4+ T cells sorted from blood. What this sample's cell subset or site label stands for: CD45RA-negative fraction. The rearranged chain carries TRBV7-8 and TRBJ1-4; the D gene assignment is ambiguous. The CDR3 region reads CASSLSSFNEKLFF. The sequence in DNA is TGTGCCAGCAGCTTATCCAGTTTTAATGAAAAACTGTTTTTT. With the portions outside the CDR3 filled from the reference TRBV7-8 and TRBJ1-4 genes, the complete variable region becomes GAGVSQSPRYKVAKRGQDVALRCDPISGHVSLFWYQQALGQGPEFLTYFQNEAQLDKSGLPSDRFFAERPEGSVSTLKIQRTQQEDSAVYLCASSLSSFNEKLFFGSGTQLSVL.